The entry that follows covers one T cell receptor beta chain sequence. What it binds is not known. The germline V gene encodes CDR1 SGDLS and CDR2 YYNGEE. V was trimmed by 0 bases and J by 6 bases, leaving 14 bases between them. CDR3 length: 15 amino acids. Sequencing used immunoSEQ multiplex PCR; TCRdb keeps in-frame clones, though not all of them. The data hold about 330,000 clones, with about nine tenths observed a single time. The sample comes from a study of Ad26.COV2.S vaccination and SARS-CoV-2 variants. Across the study: Intramuscular Ad26.COV2.S at 5x10^10 or 1x10^11 viral particles.

The study's findings and limits: An underestimation of total T cell responses may have resulted from the TCR breadth and depth analyses. The authors reported substantial breadth in spike-specific CD8+ and CD4+ T cell responses after vaccination.

Described treatment: around 19 received Ad26.COV2.S at low or high dose, single or two shots; about 5 received placebo; per-sample allocation not given. After the first vaccine or placebo injection, samples were drawn on day 63. This sequence originates from a person aged 18-60 years who received the Ad26.COV2.S COVID-19 vaccine or a placebo. Material: peripheral blood, obtained in a trial of Ad26.COV2.S vaccine versus placebo. The genes are TRBV9 and TRBJ2-3, with a tentative D call TRBD1 (6 bases). CDR3 amino acids: CASSVDWGRGDTQYF. The CDR3 DNA reads TGTGCCAGCAGCGTAGATTGGGGAAGGGGGGATACGCAGTATTTT. The variable domain in full, completed from reference TRBV9 and TRBJ2-3, reads DSGVTQTPKHLITATGQRVTLRCSPRSGDLSVYWYQQSLDQGLQFLIQYYNGEERAKGNILERFSAQQFPDLHSELNLSSLELGDSALYFCASSVDWGRGDTQYFGPGTRLTVL.